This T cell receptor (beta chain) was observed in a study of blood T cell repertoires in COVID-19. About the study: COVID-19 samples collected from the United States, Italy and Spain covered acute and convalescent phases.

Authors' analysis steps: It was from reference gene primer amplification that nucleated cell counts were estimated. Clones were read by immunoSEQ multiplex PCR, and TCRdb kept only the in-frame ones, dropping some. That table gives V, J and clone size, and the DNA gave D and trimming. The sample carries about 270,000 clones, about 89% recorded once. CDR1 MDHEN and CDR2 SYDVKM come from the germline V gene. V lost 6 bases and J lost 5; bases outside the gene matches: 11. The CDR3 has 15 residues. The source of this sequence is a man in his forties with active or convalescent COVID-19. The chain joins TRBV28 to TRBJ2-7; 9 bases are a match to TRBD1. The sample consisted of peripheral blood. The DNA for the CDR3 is TGTGCCAGCAGCTCTACGGGACAGGGTAACCACGAGCAGTACTTC. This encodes CASSSTGQGNHEQYF. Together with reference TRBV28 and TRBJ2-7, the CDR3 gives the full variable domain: DVKVTQSSRYLVKRTGEKVFLECVQDMDHENMFWYRQDPGLGLRLIYFSYDVKMKEKGDIPEGYSVSREKKERFSLILESASTNQTSMYLCASSSTGQGNHEQYFGPGTRLTVT.